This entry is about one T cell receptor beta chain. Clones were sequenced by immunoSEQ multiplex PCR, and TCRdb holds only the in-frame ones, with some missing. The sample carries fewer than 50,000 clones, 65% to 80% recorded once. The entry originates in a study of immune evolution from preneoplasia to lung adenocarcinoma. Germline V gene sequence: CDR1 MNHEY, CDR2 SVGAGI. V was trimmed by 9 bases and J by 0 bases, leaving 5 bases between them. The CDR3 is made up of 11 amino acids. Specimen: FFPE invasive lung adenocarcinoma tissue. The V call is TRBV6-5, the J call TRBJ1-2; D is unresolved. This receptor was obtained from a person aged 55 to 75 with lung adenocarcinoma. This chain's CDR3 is CASGSNYGYTF. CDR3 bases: TGTGCCAGTGGGTCTAACTATGGCTACACCTTC.